The 26 T cell receptor beta chains below were found in one sample sequenced in a study of T-cell reconstitution after alpha-beta-depleted transplantation in children. Library preparation (for TCRbeta) was performed with unique molecular identifiers. TCRdb used MiXCR to reprocess the PCR reads, holding one entry per CDR3 protein. In the table there are about 540,000 distinct CDR3 sequences, around 20% of which are singletons. The sequencing used PBMCs from the stem cell graft donor, collected from the stem cell graft. These receptors came from a human donor who donated a stem cell graft to a child with acute lymphoblastic leukemia.

This clonotype was picked up a small number of times. This sequence joins TRBV27 and TRBJ2-5; D might be TRBD2 (5 bases). V was shortened by 5 bases and J by 7 bases, with 14 bases between the two germline ends. The CDR3 totals 13 residues. Per germline, CDR1 MNHEY and CDR2 SMNVEV (reference sequence). This chain's CDR3 is CASSRADPGTQYF. As DNA, the CDR3 is TGTGCCAGCAGTCGAGCGGACCCAGGGACCCAGTACTTC.

This clonotype has only a few counts. The gene calls are TRBV29-1 and TRBJ1-2, with TRBD1 as a possible D gene (6 bases). This CDR3 is built from 11 residues. V was shortened by 6 bases and J by 8 bases, with 13 bases between the two germline ends. Germline V gives CDR1 SQVTM, CDR2 ANQGSEA. The CDR3 region has the DNA TGCAGCGTCCTGACAGGATACGGCTACACCTTC. It codes for CSVLTGYGYTF.

This clonotype was detected only a few times. The CDR3 nucleotides are TGTGCCAGCAGAGGGGGCCTTCTAGCCCGAGATACGCAGTATTTT. Its translation: CASRGGLLARDTQYF. V and J are TRBV7-9 and TRBJ2-3, with 7 bases identical to TRBD1. The CDR3 is 15 amino acids. V dropped 6 bases and J dropped 5; count of bases not matched to a gene: 11. Looked up from germline, CDR1 is SEHNR and CDR2 is FQNEAQ (reference sequence).

This clonotype was picked up many times. The V gene is TRBV6-4, the J gene TRBJ2-1; D tentatively reads TRBD1 or TRBD2 (5 bases each). In germline, CDR1 is MRHNA, CDR2 SNTAGT. V shed 5 bases and J shed 5 bases, with 10 bases lying between them. The CDR3 is 13 amino acids. The CDR3 nucleotides read TGTGCCAGCAGTTTGGGACGCGACAATGAGCAGTTCTTC. Translating gives CASSLGRDNEQFF.

This clonotype was detected only a few times. J is TRBJ1-1 and V is TRBV5-6; a possible D gene is TRBD1 (5 bases). Between the trimmed V and J ends, which lost 1 base and 4 bases, there was a span of 11 bases. The CDR3 extends over 14 amino acids. Germline lookup yields CDR1 SGHDT and CDR2 YYEEEE. DNA of the CDR3: TGTGCCAGCAGCTTGCAAGACAGAAGCACTGAAGCTTTCTTT. Translated, it gives CASSLQDRSTEAFF.

This clonotype came up many times. The chain has TRBV3-1 and TRBJ2-1; TRBD2 agrees at 12 bases. Trimming at V came to 8 bases and at J to 6 bases, leaving 5 bases not matched to a gene. The CDR3 consists of 14 residues. Germline V lookup: CDR1 LGHDT, CDR2 YNNKEL (reference sequence). The CDR3 spells CASSPGLAGNEQFF. The CDR3 DNA is TGTGCCAGCTCACCGGGACTAGCGGGCAATGAGCAGTTCTTC.

The chain has TRBV27 and TRBJ2-5; a possible D gene is TRBD2 (5 bases). Trimming removed 2 bases from V and 1 base from J, with 11 bases in between. CDR3 length: 15 amino acids. Germline V gives CDR1 MNHEY, CDR2 SMNVEV (reference sequence). The CDR3 protein is CASSLAAELQETQYF. The CDR3 DNA is TGTGCCAGCAGTTTAGCAGCGGAGCTCCAAGAGACCCAGTACTTC.

This clonotype occurred a few times. The CDR3 sequence: CASSVVAGLTSGANVLTF. Here the CDR3 DNA reads TGTGCCAGCAGCGTAGTCGCGGGGCTGACTTCTGGGGCCAACGTCCTGACTTTC. The chain couples TRBV9 to TRBJ2-6; D may be TRBD2 (6 bases). The CDR3 loop spans 18 amino acids. V was cut by 0 bases and J by 1 base, with 14 bases left in between. Per the germline V gene, CDR1 is SGDLS and CDR2 is YYNGEE.

V gene TRBV19 combines with J gene TRBJ2-7; 9 positions agree with TRBD2. The CDR3 spans 18 residues. Germline CDR1 LNHDA, CDR2 SQIVND (reference sequence). The trim removed 6 bases at V and 1 base at J, leaving 16 bases unmatched. Here the CDR3 reads CASSPIPGLASASYEQYF. CDR3 nucleotides: TGTGCCAGTAGCCCAATACCGGGACTAGCCTCTGCGTCCTACGAGCAGTACTTC.

The chain recombines TRBV7-6 with TRBJ1-5, with 9 bases that match TRBD1. CDR3 length: 13 residues. V shed 10 bases and J 6 bases; nucleotides not matched to a gene: 7. Germline CDR1 SGHVS, CDR2 FNYEAQ. CDR3 region: CAKRGQGCQPQHF. CDR3 sequence (DNA): TGTGCCAAACGGGGACAGGGCTGTCAGCCCCAGCATTTT.

The V gene is TRBV5-1, the J gene TRBJ2-3; D is possibly TRBD2 (5 bases). V lost 3 bases and J lost 0, with 8 bases in between. Germline assignment: CDR1 SGHRS and CDR2 YFSETQ. The CDR3 has 14 residues. The CDR3 reads CASSSRTSTDTQYF. CDR3 nucleotide sequence: TGCGCCAGCAGCTCGAGGACTAGCACAGATACGCAGTATTTT.

This clonotype was counted only a few times. The chain employs TRBV6-1 and TRBJ2-1, with 8 bases that match TRBD1. Germline loops: CDR1 MNHNS, CDR2 SASEGT. The CDR3 is made up of 15 amino acids. V was clipped by 5 bases and J by 4 bases; unmatched bases: 7. CDR3 DNA sequence: TGTGCCAGCAGTCGAGGACAGGGCATATACAATGAGCAGTTCTTC. Residues: CASSRGQGIYNEQFF.

This rearrangement joins TRBV15 to TRBJ2-5; D possibly corresponds to TRBD1 (5 bases). Trimming removed 0 bases from V and 4 bases from J, with 12 bases in between. This CDR3 has 15 amino acids. Germline V lookup: CDR1 LNHNV, CDR2 YYDKDF (reference sequence). The CDR3 DNA follows: TGTGCCACCAGCAGAGATATAGGGGATGGAGAGACCCAGTACTTC. Its translation is CATSRDIGDGETQYF.

V usage is TRBV5-6 and J usage is TRBJ2-7; no clear D. Trimming removed 6 bases at V and 2 bases at J, with 12 bases between. Germline CDR1 is SGHDT and CDR2 is YYEEEE. This CDR3 comprises 13 residues. The CDR3 protein is CASTASGPYEQYF. CDR3 DNA sequence: TGTGCCAGCACCGCATCCGGACCCTACGAGCAGTACTTC.

This clonotype occurred once. This chain links TRBV5-1 with TRBJ1-2, with 8 positions matching TRBD1. This CDR3 has 15 residues. Germline-derived CDR1 and CDR2 are SGHRS and YFSETQ. Trimming took 0 bases from V and 7 from J; bases not matched to a gene: 8. CDR3 amino acids: CASSLAGDRLFGYTF. The CDR3 DNA reads TGCGCCAGCAGCTTGGCCGGGGACAGGCTATTTGGCTACACCTTC.

This clonotype was recorded a few times. The genes are TRBV4-1 and TRBJ1-4, with 7 bases fitting TRBD1. The trim removed 0 bases at V and 4 bases at J, leaving 8 bases unmatched. The CDR3 is made up of 17 amino acids. From germline, CDR1 is MGHRA and CDR2 YSYEKL. CDR3 sequence: CASSQDRPRGLNEKLFF. The DNA of the CDR3 is TGCGCCAGCAGCCAAGATCGTCCGAGGGGGCTTAATGAAAAACTGTTTTTT.

The gene calls are TRBV4-2 and TRBJ2-6; TRBD1 might be the D (7 bases). The CDR3 is 15 residues long. Between the trimmed V and J ends, which lost 3 bases and 8 bases, there was a span of 14 bases. From germline, CDR1 is LGHNA and CDR2 YNFKEQ. CDR3 nucleotides: TGTGCCAGCAGCCACGCGACAGGGAGGACCAACGTCCTGACTTTC. This gives the protein CASSHATGRTNVLTF.

The J gene is TRBJ2-2, the V gene TRBV9, with 11 bases aligning to TRBD2. With V trimmed by 0 bases and J by 3 bases, 4 bases remained unmatched. Germline V gives CDR1 SGDLS, CDR2 YYNGEE. The CDR3 runs to 17 residues. CDR3 protein: CASSVARTSGYTGELFF. Here the CDR3 DNA reads TGTGCCAGCAGCGTAGCCAGGACTAGCGGGTACACCGGGGAGCTGTTTTTT.

The rearrangement joins TRBV7-8 to TRBJ1-4; D gene uncertain. Looked up from germline, CDR1 is SGHVS and CDR2 is FQNEAQ. CDR3 length: 13 amino acids. V dropped 3 bases and J dropped 8 bases, with 10 bases sitting between them. In DNA, the CDR3 is TGTGCCAGCAGCTTTAAACAGCGGGAAAAACTGTTTTTT. It codes for CASSFKQREKLFF.

The J gene is TRBJ2-7, the V gene TRBV5-1; maybe TRBD2 (6 bases). The germline gives CDR1 SGHRS, CDR2 YFSETQ. This CDR3 is built from 14 residues. V lost 2 bases, J lost 6 bases, and 15 bases lay in between. DNA for the CDR3: TGCGCCAGCAGCTTCCGAGCGGGTGGCTTCGAGCAGTACTTC. Amino acid sequence: CASSFRAGGFEQYF.

In this sample, this clonotype turned up a few times. The CDR3, as DNA: TGCGCCAGCAGCCAAGGGATCGGACAGGACTACAATGAGCAGTTCTTC. Protein sequence: CASSQGIGQDYNEQFF. The chain links TRBV4-1 to TRBJ2-1; 7 nucleotides match TRBD1. Trimming took 1 base from V and 3 from J; bases not matched to a gene: 6. Per the germline V gene, CDR1 is MGHRA and CDR2 is YSYEKL. The CDR3 is 16 amino acids.

The gene calls are TRBV6-5 and TRBJ2-6, with D unclear. V was pared by 6 bases and J by 4 bases, with 13 bases between. The CDR3 contains 15 residues. Germline-derived CDR1 and CDR2 are MNHEY and SVGAGI. The DNA for the CDR3 is TGTGCCAGCAGATCTACAGTTACCGGGGCCAACGTCCTGACTTTC. Translated, it gives CASRSTVTGANVLTF.

This chain uses TRBV4-1 with TRBJ2-3; 8 nucleotides match TRBD1. Germline V gene sequence: CDR1 MGHRA, CDR2 YSYEKL. V lost 4 bases, J lost 6 bases, and 3 bases stayed unmatched. This CDR3 contains 13 residues. As DNA, the CDR3 is TGCGCCAGCAGCCCGGACAGGGAGGATACGCAGTATTTT. It translates to CASSPDREDTQYF.

This clonotype has more than one count but fewer than ten. The chain joins TRBV5-1 to TRBJ1-2; TRBD1 aligns across 10 bases. The CDR3 is 16 amino acids. V lost 4 bases, J lost 1 base, and 7 bases stayed unmatched. Germline CDR1 SGHRS, CDR2 YFSETQ. The CDR3 DNA sequence: TGCGCCAGCAGCCCTGGGACAGGGGAAGGTAACTATGGCTACACCTTC. Its translation: CASSPGTGEGNYGYTF.

The chain is built from TRBV25-1 and TRBJ2-1; 7 bases are a match to TRBD2. The germline V gene has CDR1 MGHDK and CDR2 SYGVNS. J was trimmed by 6 bases and V by 5 bases; bases with no gene match: 13. The CDR3 spans 16 residues. CDR3: CASSPSGLAVLNEQFF. Written as DNA, the CDR3 is TGTGCCAGCAGTCCCTCGGGGCTAGCGGTCCTCAATGAGCAGTTCTTC.

The J gene is TRBJ1-2, the V gene TRBV6-5, with D maybe TRBD1 (5 bases). The CDR3 contains 16 residues. Trimming pared 2 bases from V and 4 bases from J, leaving 17 bases between. The germline gives CDR1 MNHEY, CDR2 SVGAGI. Written as DNA, the CDR3 is TGTGCCAGCAGTTACGGGGTCCGGGGCCGAGGCTATGGCTACACCTTC. Amino acid sequence: CASSYGVRGRGYGYTF.